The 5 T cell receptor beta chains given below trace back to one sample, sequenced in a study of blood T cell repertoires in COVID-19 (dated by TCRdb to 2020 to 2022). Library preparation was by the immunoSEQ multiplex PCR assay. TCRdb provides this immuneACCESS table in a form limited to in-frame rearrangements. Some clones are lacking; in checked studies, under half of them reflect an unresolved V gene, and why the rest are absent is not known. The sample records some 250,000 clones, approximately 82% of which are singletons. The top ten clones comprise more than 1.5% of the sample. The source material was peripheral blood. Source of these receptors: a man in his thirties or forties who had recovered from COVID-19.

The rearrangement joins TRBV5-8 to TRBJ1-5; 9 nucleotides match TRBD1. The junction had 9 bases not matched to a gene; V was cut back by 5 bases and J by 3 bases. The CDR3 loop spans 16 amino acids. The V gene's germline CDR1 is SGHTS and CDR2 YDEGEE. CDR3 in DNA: TGTGCCAGCAGTCCCGGGACAGGGACTTTCAATCAGCCCCAGCATTTT. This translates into CASSPGTGTFNQPQHF.

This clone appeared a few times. The CDR3 is CASSINPHRGIAPGNTIYF. As DNA, the CDR3 is TGTGCCAGTAGTATCAATCCCCACAGGGGTATTGCTCCTGGAAACACCATATATTTT. This chain joins TRBV19 and TRBJ1-3; 7 nucleotides match TRBD1. Germline V gene sequence: CDR1 LNHDA, CDR2 SQIVND (reference sequence). The V gene end was trimmed by 3 bases and the J gene end by 2 bases; junction bases not matched to a gene: 16. This CDR3 spans 19 amino acids.

As DNA, the CDR3 is TGTGCCAGCAGCACGTCAGCTAGCGGGGGGGGCTACAATGAGCAGTTCTTC. Translating gives CASSTSASGGGYNEQFF. The chain has TRBV5-4 and TRBJ2-1, with 12 bases that match TRBD2. This CDR3 comprises 17 residues. The V segment lost 4 bases and the J segment 3 bases; nucleotides outside the gene matches: 8. Germline V lookup: CDR1 SGHNT, CDR2 YYREEE (reference sequence).

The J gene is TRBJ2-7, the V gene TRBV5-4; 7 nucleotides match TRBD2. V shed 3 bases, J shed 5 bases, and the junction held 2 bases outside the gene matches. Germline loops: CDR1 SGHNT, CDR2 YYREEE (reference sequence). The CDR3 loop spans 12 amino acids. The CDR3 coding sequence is TGTGCCAGCAGCTCAGGACTAGACGAGCAGTACTTC. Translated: CASSSGLDEQYF.

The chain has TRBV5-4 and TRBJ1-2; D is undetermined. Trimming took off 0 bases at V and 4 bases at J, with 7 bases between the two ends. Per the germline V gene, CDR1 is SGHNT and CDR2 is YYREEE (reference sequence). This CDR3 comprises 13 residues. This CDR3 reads CASSLVSLYGYTF. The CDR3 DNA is TGTGCCAGCAGCTTGGTTTCCCTCTATGGCTACACCTTC.